The next 14 T cell receptor beta chains were all read from a single sample in a study of T cell changes during pregnancy in multiple sclerosis. Assay: immunoSEQ multiplex PCR; the TCRdb copy retains only in-frame clones and omits some. The repertoire includes 65,000 to 85,000 clones, 80% to 95% of them detected once, and around 1.4% sits in the top ten. The material was peripheral blood, obtained in the second trimester of pregnancy. The receptor set was obtained from a female donor with multiple sclerosis, enrolled in a pregnancy study.

The chain recombines TRBV16 with TRBJ2-1, with 10 bases that match TRBD2. The CDR3 has 14 residues. J was trimmed by 9 bases and V by 4 bases; bases with no gene match: 6. The V gene's germline CDR1 is KGHSY and CDR2 FQNENV. CDR3 residues: CASSPPSGGPEQFF. The DNA for the CDR3 is TGTGCCAGCAGCCCCCCTAGCGGGGGACCTGAGCAGTTCTTC.

V and J are TRBV7-8 and TRBJ1-1; D is ambiguous. The CDR3 contains 14 residues. V was trimmed by 1 base and J by 2 bases, leaving 8 bases between them. In germline, CDR1 is SGHVS, CDR2 FQNEAQ. The CDR3 DNA is TGTGCCAGCAGCTTAGGGACGGGAAACACTGAAGCTTTCTTT. It yields the protein CASSLGTGNTEAFF.

The V and J genes are TRBV7-2 and TRBJ2-7, with no clear D. There are 14 residues in the CDR3. The germline CDR1 and CDR2 sequences are SGHTA and FQGNSA. V was shortened by 5 bases and J by 4 bases, with 15 bases between the two germline ends. In DNA form, the CDR3 reads TGTGCCAGCAGCCCCCGGCAGGCAAAGTACGAGCAGTACTTC. It specifies CASSPRQAKYEQYF.

The chain combines TRBV27 with TRBJ1-5, with D possibly TRBD1 on 6 matching bases. The CDR3 is 15 amino acids. Trimming took 5 bases from V and 3 from J, leaving 14 bases between them. Per germline, CDR1 MNHEY and CDR2 SMNVEV (reference sequence). The CDR3 is CASSADSVFNQPQHF. CDR3 DNA: TGTGCCAGCAGTGCGGACAGCGTCTTCAATCAGCCCCAGCATTTT.

The chain employs TRBV19 and TRBJ2-5; D is unresolved. Trimming pared 4 bases from V and 2 bases from J, leaving 5 bases between. The CDR3 is 12 amino acids. Germline CDR1 is LNHDA and CDR2 is SQIVND (reference sequence). In DNA, the CDR3 is TGTGCCAGTAGTAAGAGACAAGAGACCCAGTACTTC. It codes for CASSKRQETQYF.

V and J are TRBV30 and TRBJ2-7, with TRBD2 matching 8 bases. Unmatched junction bases numbered 5, after V lost 1 base and J lost 3 bases. Germline CDR1 reads GTSNPN; CDR2 reads SVGIG (reference sequence). This CDR3 comprises 14 residues. CDR3 protein: CAWSGGAGGYEQYF. For the CDR3, the DNA is TGTGCCTGGAGTGGTGGGGCGGGAGGCTACGAGCAGTACTTC.

The chain couples TRBV7-6 to TRBJ1-4; possible D gene TRBD1, 5 bases. V lost 1 base and J lost 3, with 9 bases in between. This CDR3 is 15 amino acids long. Per germline, CDR1 SGHVS and CDR2 FNYEAQ. CDR3 loop: CASSLEGRSNEKLFF. In DNA form, the CDR3 reads TGTGCCAGCAGCTTAGAGGGGCGTTCTAATGAAAAACTGTTTTTT.

In DNA form, the CDR3 reads TGTGCCAGCAGTTACTCGTCCGGGACAGTCTATGGCTACACCTTC. This codes for CASSYSSGTVYGYTF. This chain uses TRBV6-6 with TRBJ1-2; 7 bases are a match to TRBD1. Germline V CDR1 and CDR2: MNHNY, SVGAGI (reference sequence). This CDR3 is built from 15 residues. V trimming: 0 bases; J trimming: 4 bases; junction bases outside the gene matches: 5.

This rearrangement joins TRBV5-6 to TRBJ1-3; the D is unclear. V was trimmed by 7 bases and J by 4 bases, leaving 18 bases between them. The germline V gene has CDR1 SGHDT and CDR2 YYEEEE. The CDR3 has 15 amino acids. CDR3 nucleotides: TGTGCCAGCTCTCAAAACACAGAGCTAGGAAACACCATATATTTT. This translates into CASSQNTELGNTIYF.

The rearrangement links TRBV19 to TRBJ2-2; TRBD1 might be the D (5 bases). CDR3 length: 13 residues. CDR1 LNHDA and CDR2 SQIVND come from the germline V gene (reference sequence). With 8 bases removed from V and 1 base from J, the gap between germline ends came to 8 bases. In nucleotides, the CDR3 is TGTGCCAGTGGGGCCGTGAACACCGGGGAGCTGTTTTTT. Translation gives CASGAVNTGELFF.

The V and J genes are TRBV11-2 and TRBJ1-2; weak D call: TRBD1 (5 bases). The CDR3 has 14 amino acids. V was pared by 0 bases and J by 0 bases, with 5 bases between. Germline values: CDR1 SGHAT, CDR2 FQNNGV. The CDR3 sequence: CASSLDRANYGYTF. Here the CDR3 DNA reads TGTGCCAGCAGCTTAGACAGGGCTAACTATGGCTACACCTTC.

This clone was observed a handful of times. The chain employs TRBV19 and TRBJ1-1; the match to TRBD1 covers 7 bases. This CDR3 is built from 14 residues. The trim removed 4 bases at V and 5 bases at J, leaving 7 bases unmatched. Germline-derived CDR1 and CDR2 are LNHDA and SQIVND (reference sequence). The CDR3 protein is CASSREQGRTEAFF. The CDR3 DNA sequence: TGTGCCAGTAGTAGGGAACAGGGGAGGACTGAAGCTTTCTTT.

This clone was counted once. J is TRBJ2-3 and V is TRBV7-2; possibly TRBD1 for D (5 bases). This CDR3 comprises 15 residues. The germline V gene has CDR1 SGHTA and CDR2 FQGNSA. Trimming took 5 bases from V and 2 from J, leaving 14 bases between them. The CDR3 DNA follows: TGTGCCAGCAGCCTACCTAAGGGGTACACAGATACGCAGTATTTT. It yields the protein CASSLPKGYTDTQYF.

The gene calls are TRBV11-3 and TRBJ1-1, with a possible D match to TRBD1 (6 bases). The CDR3 spans 13 residues. The germline gives CDR1 SGHNT, CDR2 YENEEA. The ends were cut back, 5 bases at V and 3 bases at J, with 10 bases in the middle. The CDR3 coding sequence is TGTGCCAGCAGCCGTGGACAGTACACTGAAGCTTTCTTT. Translation: CASSRGQYTEAFF.